The 9 T cell receptor beta chains reported below all come from one sample, sequenced in a study of CD8 T cells in ankylosing spondylitis. One entry per CDR3 protein results from TCRdb running MiXCR on the 5' RACE reads. This sample has about 30,000 distinct CDR3 sequences; around 5% occur once, and the top ten carry roughly 1.8%. Material: blood, either unsorted or a sorted T cell fraction (not recorded which). These receptors all come from a female donor with ankylosing spondylitis or in good health (not recorded which).

The CDR3 DNA reads as TGTGCCAGCAGCACTATGGGGGGGGGCGCCGTAGATACGCAGTATTTT. Encoded protein: CASSTMGGGAVDTQYF. This chain joins TRBV9 and TRBJ2-3; weak D call: TRBD2 (7 bases). CDR3 size: 16 residues. Between the trimmed V and J ends, which lost 4 bases and 5 bases, there was a span of 20 bases. Germline V gene sequence: CDR1 SGDLS, CDR2 YYNGEE.

This clonotype has only a few counts. The rearrangement links TRBV9 to TRBJ2-2; D is uncertain. This CDR3 is built from 15 residues. Between the trimmed V and J ends, which lost 1 base and 1 base, there was a span of 8 bases. Germline loops: CDR1 SGDLS, CDR2 YYNGEE. CDR3 in amino acids: CASSVSPRNTGELFF. DNA for the CDR3: TGTGCCAGCAGCGTATCCCCCAGGAACACCGGGGAGCTGTTTTTT.

This clonotype was detected many times. The chain has TRBV9 and TRBJ2-5; tentative D call: TRBD1 (5 bases). V was trimmed by 2 bases and J by 4 bases, leaving 12 bases between them. Germline V lookup: CDR1 SGDLS, CDR2 YYNGEE. CDR3 size: 14 residues. The CDR3 loop is CASSVDGRAETQYF. Here the CDR3 DNA reads TGTGCCAGCAGCGTGGATGGCAGGGCAGAGACCCAGTACTTC. The full variable domain, completed using reference TRBV9 and TRBJ2-5, is DSGVTQTPKHLITATGQRVTLRCSPRSGDLSVYWYQQSLDQGLQFLIQYYNGEERAKGNILERFSAQQFPDLHSELNLSSLELGDSALYFCASSVDGRAETQYFGPGTRLLVL.

At least ten counts were recorded for this clonotype. The chain combines TRBV9 with TRBJ2-1, with TRBD2 matching 10 bases. Germline lookup yields CDR1 SGDLS and CDR2 YYNGEE. The CDR3 consists of 16 residues. The ends lost 6 bases at V and 6 bases at J; junction bases unmatched: 12. The CDR3 nucleotides read TGTGCCAGCACCTCAGCGGGGGGGAATTCGGGCAATGAGCAGTTCTTC. Residues: CASTSAGGNSGNEQFF.

V usage is TRBV9 and J usage is TRBJ2-2; 10 bases map to TRBD2. This CDR3 has 14 amino acids. Trimming removed 4 bases from V and 7 bases from J; junction bases left unmatched: 4. Germline V lookup: CDR1 SGDLS, CDR2 YYNGEE. The chain's CDR3 is CASSPRTSGGELFF. CDR3 in DNA: TGTGCCAGCAGCCCCCGGACTAGCGGCGGGGAGCTGTTTTTT. The full variable domain, completed using reference TRBV9 and TRBJ2-2, is DSGVTQTPKHLITATGQRVTLRCSPRSGDLSVYWYQQSLDQGLQFLIQYYNGEERAKGNILERFSAQQFPDLHSELNLSSLELGDSALYFCASSPRTSGGELFFGEGSRLTVL.

This clonotype was counted many times. The V call is TRBV9, the J call TRBJ2-7, with D possibly matching TRBD1 (7 bases). The ends were cut back, 3 bases at V and 5 bases at J, with 18 bases in the middle. The germline gives CDR1 SGDLS, CDR2 YYNGEE. The CDR3 consists of 15 residues. CDR3 coding DNA: TGTGCCAGCAGCGCGAGACAGGGAGGAGGGGACGAGCAGTACTTC. Its translation: CASSARQGGGDEQYF. The full variable domain, in which reference TRBV9 and TRBJ2-7 provide the parts outside the CDR3, is DSGVTQTPKHLITATGQRVTLRCSPRSGDLSVYWYQQSLDQGLQFLIQYYNGEERAKGNILERFSAQQFPDLHSELNLSSLELGDSALYFCASSARQGGGDEQYFGPGTRLTVT.

This clonotype was observed many times. The genes are TRBV20-1 and TRBJ2-1; 14 nucleotides agree with TRBD2. Germline V lookup: CDR1 DFQATT, CDR2 SNEGSKA (reference sequence). This CDR3 spans 16 amino acids. V lost 6 bases to trimming and J lost 2 bases; unmatched junction nucleotides: 6. The CDR3 protein is CSAGTSGSSTYNEQFF. The CDR3 DNA reads as TGCAGTGCAGGGACTAGCGGGAGTAGTACCTACAATGAGCAGTTCTTC.

This clonotype was seen at least ten times. The chain has TRBV9 and TRBJ2-1, with 9 bases matching TRBD2. V lost 4 bases, J lost 8 bases, and 16 bases stayed unmatched. CDR3 length: 17 amino acids. Germline assignment: CDR1 SGDLS and CDR2 YYNGEE. Here the CDR3 DNA reads TGTGCCAGCAGCCCTCAACCCCCAGCGGGAGGTTACCATGAGCAGTTCTTC. Residues: CASSPQPPAGGYHEQFF.

This clonotype was seen many times. A much larger clone lies one base from this, so it may be a read error. The chain couples TRBV7-2 to TRBJ2-5; a weak D match, TRBD1 (7 bases). With 3 bases removed from V and 11 bases from J, the gap between germline ends came to 16 bases. This CDR3 has 13 amino acids. From germline, CDR1 is SGHTA and CDR2 FQGNSA. CDR3 coding DNA: TGTGCCAGCAGCTTTAGCGGACAGGCCGTGCAGTACTTC. Residues: CASSFSGQAVQYF.